A single sample gave rise to the 26 T cell receptor beta chains below, sequenced in a study of circulating CD8 cells and anti-PD-1 response in melanoma (dated by TCRdb to 2018 to 2021). Sequencing took place on a NextSeq 500. The QIAseq Immune Repertoire RNA Library Kit, Human TCR Panel was used to prepare TCR libraries from roughly 16 ng of total RNA. TCRdb reprocessing: public reads trimmed at Q25 with fastp, clones called with MiXCR, in-frame beta chains kept. Entries that share a CDR3 protein sequence are merged under the most common genes and DNA. Across this sample there are about 510 distinct CDR3 sequences, with approximately 6.5% seen only once. The ten largest clones capture roughly 39% of the sample. Using a BD FACSAria II cell sorter, four subsets defined by PD-1 and/or TIGIT were sorted out of live CD3+CD8+TCRalphabeta+ cells. The sample was CD8+ T cells from PBMCs, taken at baseline or after one month of anti-PD-1 therapy (not recorded which). These TCRs come from a human donor with melanoma.

This clonotype is medium-sized within its sample. This chain joins TRBV12-3 or TRBV12-4 and TRBJ1-5; 7 bases map to TRBD1. J gave up 1 base and V 5 bases, and 2 bases lay outside the gene matches. The CDR3 length is 14 residues. CDR3 protein: CASSPTGSNQPQHF. The CDR3 region has the DNA TGTGCCAGCAGTCCGACAGGGAGCAATCAGCCCCAGCATTTT.

This clonotype rates as large. The gene calls are TRBV25-1 and TRBJ2-2; 7 bases agree with TRBD1. This CDR3 contains 13 residues. Germline V gives CDR1 MGHDK, CDR2 SYGVNS. The V and J ends lost 4 bases and 6 bases, in that order; junction bases with no gene match: 2. CDR3 residues: CASSGGGPGELFF. CDR3 nucleotides: TGTGCCAGCAGTGGAGGGGGCCCCGGGGAGCTGTTTTTT.

By share of the sample, this clonotype is medium-sized. The genes are TRBV11-2 and TRBJ1-4; 8 positions agree with TRBD1. This CDR3 is 15 amino acids long. Germline CDR1 is SGHAT and CDR2 is FQNNGV. Trimming took 1 base from V and 7 from J; bases not matched to a gene: 5. The CDR3 is CASSLGWTGSEKLFF. Here the CDR3 DNA reads TGTGCCAGCAGCTTAGGGTGGACAGGGAGTGAAAAACTGTTTTTT.

In this sample, this clonotype is medium-sized. V and J are TRBV19 and TRBJ1-4; D gene uncertain. The CDR3 runs to 15 residues. Per the germline V gene, CDR1 is LNHDA and CDR2 is SQIVND (reference sequence). The ends were cut back, 0 bases at V and 7 bases at J, with 12 bases in the middle. This chain's CDR3 is CASSIEAGVAEKLFF. The CDR3 region has the DNA TGTGCCAGTAGTATAGAGGCCGGGGTAGCTGAAAAACTGTTTTTT.

This clonotype is deemed large. V gene TRBV19 combines with J gene TRBJ1-1, with D possibly being TRBD1 (6 bases). This CDR3 is 15 amino acids long. V was cut by 6 bases and J by 6 bases, with 20 bases left in between. Looked up from germline, CDR1 is LNHDA and CDR2 is SQIVND (reference sequence). CDR3 coding DNA: TGTGCCAGTAGCGCGGTTGGGGGCATATTATCTGAAGCTTTCTTT. Protein: CASSAVGGILSEAFF.

The table lists this clonotype with a few counts. The rearrangement uses TRBV7-8 and TRBJ2-3, with D possibly TRBD2 on 6 matching bases. V lost 0 bases to trimming and J lost 4 bases, with 8 bases between them. Germline CDR1 reads SGHVS; CDR2 reads FQNEAQ. The CDR3 runs to 14 residues. The DNA for the CDR3 is TGTGCCAGCAGCTTAGCCTCTAGCGCAGATACGCAGTATTTT. It specifies CASSLASSADTQYF.

In its sample, this clonotype ranks as large. The chain links TRBV20-1 to TRBJ2-3, with 8 bases lining up with TRBD1. The V segment lost 5 bases and the J segment 4 bases; nucleotides outside the gene matches: 8. Germline values: CDR1 DFQATT, CDR2 SNEGSKA (reference sequence). This CDR3 spans 14 amino acids. The DNA for the CDR3 is TGCAGTGCTGCGGACAGGGCCGAAGCAGATACGCAGTATTTT. Its protein is CSAADRAEADTQYF.

This clonotype is classed as medium-sized (0.01 to 0.1%). The V and J genes are TRBV7-8 and TRBJ2-1; 7 bases are a match to TRBD1. Unmatched junction bases numbered 13, after V lost 8 bases and J lost 9 bases. CDR3 length: 14 residues. The V gene's germline CDR1 is SGHVS and CDR2 FQNEAQ. The CDR3 loop reads CASGRTGSVSEQFF. DNA of the CDR3: TGTGCCAGCGGACGGACAGGTTCCGTTAGTGAGCAGTTCTTC.

By its share, this clonotype is medium-sized. The rearrangement uses TRBV27 and TRBJ2-2; 7 nucleotides agree with TRBD2. CDR1 is MNHEY and CDR2 is SMNVEV in the germline V gene (reference sequence). Germline trimming cut 4 bases from V and 1 base from J; bases unmatched to any gene: 3. The CDR3 length is 15 residues. CDR3 nucleotides: TGTGCCAGCAGTTGGGAGCGGGAGAACACCGGGGAGCTGTTTTTT. Translated, it gives CASSWERENTGELFF.

Judged by abundance, this clonotype is medium-sized. CDR3 amino acids: CAISDQVYNEQFF. For the CDR3, the DNA is TGTGCCATCAGTGACCAGGTGTACAATGAGCAGTTCTTC. The chain couples TRBV10-3 to TRBJ2-1; D call uncertain. Germline assignment: CDR1 ENHRY and CDR2 SYGVKD. Trimming stripped 3 bases from V and 4 bases from J, with 7 bases between. The CDR3 loop spans 13 amino acids.

This clonotype turned up a few times. CDR3 loop: CASSGQGGSYNEQFF. The CDR3 DNA reads as TGTGCCAGCAGCGGACAGGGGGGCTCCTACAATGAGCAGTTCTTC. V and J are TRBV19 and TRBJ2-1, with TRBD1 identical over 10 bases. Germline CDR1 LNHDA, CDR2 SQIVND (reference sequence). The CDR3 is made up of 15 amino acids. Losses at the gene ends were 9 bases for V and 0 bases for J; bases not matched to a gene: 5.

Within the sample, this clonotype is large. The J gene is TRBJ1-4, the V gene TRBV7-9; 8 bases agree with TRBD1. CDR1 and CDR2 from the germline V gene are SEHNR and FQNEAQ (reference sequence). This CDR3 is built from 15 residues. After removal of 3 bases from V and 8 bases from J, the junction contained 8 bases not matched to a gene. The CDR3 bases are TGTGCCAGCAGCTTCTTCGGACAGGGAGAGGAAAAACTGTTTTTT. Protein sequence: CASSFFGQGEEKLFF.

This clonotype counts as medium-sized (0.01 to 0.1%). The gene calls are TRBV30 and TRBJ2-7; D is undetermined. V was cut by 3 bases and J by 5 bases, with 14 bases left in between. Looked up from germline, CDR1 is GTSNPN and CDR2 is SVGIG (reference sequence). The CDR3 runs 13 residues. The CDR3 here is CAWSEGSGNEQYF. DNA of the CDR3: TGTGCCTGGAGCGAAGGTAGTGGGAACGAGCAGTACTTC. Combining the CDR3 with reference TRBV30 and TRBJ2-7 gives the whole variable domain SQTIHQWPATLVQPVGSPLSLECTVEGTSNPNLYWYRQAAGRGLQLLFYSVGIGQISSEVPQNLSASRPQDRQFILSSKKLLLSDSGFYLCAWSEGSGNEQYFGPGTRLTVT.

Remarks on this clonotype: Compared with germline, one end of the junction differs, possibly owing to a read error. V gene TRBV2 combines with J gene TRBJ2-7; possibly TRBD2 for D (6 bases). Germline-derived CDR1 and CDR2 are SNHLY and FYNNEI. The CDR3 is made up of 14 amino acids. For the CDR3, the DNA is TGCGCCAGCGGGCTGGACACCCTGACCAACGAGCAGTACTTC. Its protein product is CASGLDTLTNEQYF.

This clonotype is labeled medium-sized. This chain connects TRBV9 to TRBJ2-7; D may be TRBD1 (5 bases). This CDR3 is 16 amino acids long. Germline CDR1 is SGDLS and CDR2 is YYNGEE. The V gene lost 3 bases and the J gene lost 2 bases, with 18 bases spanning the gap. This CDR3 is CASSEEGAGSTYEQYF. The DNA for the CDR3 is TGTGCCAGCAGCGAGGAAGGGGCAGGGTCTACCTACGAGCAGTACTTC.

This clonotype qualifies as large. This sequence joins TRBV29-1 and TRBJ2-6; D remains unclear. This CDR3 contains 16 residues. CDR1 SQVTM and CDR2 ANQGSEA come from the germline V gene. Between the trimmed V and J ends, which lost 0 bases and 0 bases, there was a span of 9 bases. CDR3 DNA: TGCAGCGTTGAAGAAACGGAAACCTCTGGGGCCAACGTCCTGACTTTC. It is translated as CSVEETETSGANVLTF.

By sample fraction, this clonotype is large. The chain carries TRBV7-2 and TRBJ1-2; the D gene is possibly TRBD1 (6 bases). CDR3 length equals 15 residues. Trimming stripped 3 bases from V and 5 bases from J, with 16 bases between. From germline, CDR1 is SGHTA and CDR2 FQGNSA. CDR3 loop: CASSFGGALGYGYTF. The CDR3 nucleotides are TGTGCCAGCAGCTTCGGGGGGGCCCTGGGTTATGGCTACACCTTC.

The CDR3 nucleotides are TGTGCCAGTAGTATACAGGGGGCGAGTCTGTGGGAGCAGTACTTC. It is translated as CASSIQGASLWEQYF. J is TRBJ2-7 and V is TRBV19; 8 positions agree with TRBD1. V gave up 2 bases and J gave up 7 bases; unmatched junction bases: 10. Germline assignment: CDR1 LNHDA and CDR2 SQIVND (reference sequence). The CDR3 is made up of 15 amino acids.

This clonotype is classed as medium-sized. The V and J genes are TRBV27 and TRBJ1-5, with a possible D match to TRBD1 (6 bases). V was clipped by 3 bases and J by 3 bases, with 9 bases between them. CDR3 length: 14 residues. Germline CDR1 and CDR2: MNHEY and SMNVEV (reference sequence). CDR3 amino acids: CASSFTGYNQPQHF. The CDR3, as DNA: TGTGCCAGCAGTTTTACAGGGTACAATCAGCCCCAGCATTTT.

By its share, this clonotype is large (0.1 to 1%). The V gene is TRBV5-1, the J gene TRBJ2-3; possible D gene TRBD2, 7 bases. Trimming shortened V by 6 bases and J by 10 bases, and 24 bases separated the two germline ends. The CDR3 consists of 15 residues. Germline CDR1 reads SGHRS; CDR2 reads YFSETQ. Here the CDR3 reads CASMNRDPIGGPQYF. In DNA, the CDR3 is TGCGCCAGCATGAACCGGGACCCGATCGGGGGGCCGCAGTATTTT.

This clonotype was seen once. A much more abundant neighbour one base away suggests this may be a read error. The V and J genes are TRBV9 and TRBJ2-1; D unresolved. Looked up from germline, CDR1 is SGDLS and CDR2 is YYNGEE. This CDR3 has 15 residues. CDR3 amino acids: CASTPGPSLHNEQLF. The CDR3 DNA is TGTGCCAGCACCCCCGGACCCTCGTTACACAATGAGCAGCTCTTC.

Relative to its sample, this clonotype is medium-sized (0.01 to 0.1%). The J gene is TRBJ1-1, the V gene TRBV12-3 or TRBV12-4, with TRBD1 matching over 8 bases. The CDR3 has 14 residues. V dropped 6 bases and J dropped 3; count of bases not matched to a gene: 6. CDR3 loop: CASSQTGEDTEAFF. The CDR3, as DNA: TGTGCCAGCAGCCAGACAGGGGAGGACACTGAAGCTTTCTTT.

This clonotype counts as large. The rearrangement uses TRBV12-3 or TRBV12-4 and TRBJ2-3, with D uncertain. V shed 7 bases and J shed 0 bases, with 14 bases lying between them. CDR3 length: 15 amino acids. CDR3 amino acids: CASNHPATSTDTQYF. The CDR3 DNA sequence: TGTGCCAGCAACCACCCCGCCACTAGCACAGATACGCAGTATTTT.

Relative to its sample, this clonotype is large (0.1 to 1%). This chain's CDR3 is CASSHRDSTNYGYTF. CDR3 in DNA: TGTGCCAGCAGCCACCGGGACAGCACTAACTATGGCTACACCTTC. The chain joins TRBV27 to TRBJ1-2, with 7 bases aligning to TRBD1. With V trimmed by 6 bases and J by 0 bases, 7 bases remained unmatched. This CDR3 contains 15 residues. CDR1 and CDR2 (germline): MNHEY, SMNVEV (reference sequence).

A few counts support this clonotype. This chain joins TRBV9 and TRBJ2-7; either TRBD1 or TRBD2 may supply D (5 bases each). CDR3 length: 13 amino acids. Deletions cut 0 bases from V and 2 bases from J, with 6 bases between. Germline loops: CDR1 SGDLS, CDR2 YYNGEE. CDR3 residues: CASSVGDAYEQYF. CDR3 bases: TGTGCCAGCAGCGTAGGGGACGCCTACGAGCAGTACTTC.

The V gene is TRBV5-4, the J gene TRBJ2-7; TRBD2 is a possible D gene (6 bases). This CDR3 is built from 13 residues. Germline-derived CDR1 and CDR2 are SGHNT and YYREEE (reference sequence). The V end lost 4 bases, the J end lost 0 bases, and 8 bases lay between the germline ends. CDR3 in DNA: TGTGCCAGCAGCAGGCGGGGCTCCTACGAGCAGTACTTC. Translation gives CASSRRGSYEQYF.